The present entry profiles one TCR beta chain with its context. The data were obtained in a study of blood T cell repertoires in COVID-19. Study-level background: Both acute and convalescent COVID-19 samples were obtained from the United States, Italy and Spain. PBMCs, B-cell-depleted T cells, or T cells were the source of the cDNA or gDNA that made up the material.

The CDR3 runs to 14 residues. Trimming left V 0 bases short and J 13 bases short, with 19 bases between. In germline, CDR1 is ENHRY, CDR2 SYGVKD. Repertoires were generated with immunoSEQ multiplex PCR, while TCRdb's copy carries only in-frame clones and drops some. This sample has some 500,000 clones, with roughly nine tenths found just once. What was sequenced was peripheral blood. This chain links TRBV10-3 with TRBJ2-7; tentatively, D is TRBD1 (6 bases). The TCR sequence derives from a woman aged 50 to 60 with COVID-19, enrolled during active disease. CDR3 sequence: CAISESLNQDSVYF. The CDR3 region has the DNA TGTGCCATCAGTGAGTCCCTAAACCAGGACAGCGTTTACTTC.